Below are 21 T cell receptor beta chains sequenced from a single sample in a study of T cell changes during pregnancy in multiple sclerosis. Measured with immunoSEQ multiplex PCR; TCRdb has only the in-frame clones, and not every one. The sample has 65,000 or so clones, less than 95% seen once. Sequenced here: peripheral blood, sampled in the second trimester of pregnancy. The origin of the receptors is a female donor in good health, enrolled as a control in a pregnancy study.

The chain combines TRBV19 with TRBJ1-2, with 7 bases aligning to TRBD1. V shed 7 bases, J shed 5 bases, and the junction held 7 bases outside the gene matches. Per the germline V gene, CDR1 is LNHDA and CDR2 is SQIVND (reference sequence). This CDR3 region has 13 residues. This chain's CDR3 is CASNPGTEYGYTF. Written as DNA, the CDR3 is TGTGCCAGTAACCCCGGGACAGAGTATGGCTACACCTTC.

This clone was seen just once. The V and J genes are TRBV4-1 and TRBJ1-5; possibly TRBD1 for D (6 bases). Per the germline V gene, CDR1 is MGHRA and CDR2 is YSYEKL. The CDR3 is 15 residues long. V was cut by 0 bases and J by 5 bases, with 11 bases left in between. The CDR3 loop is CASSQDREGDQPQHF. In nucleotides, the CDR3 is TGCGCCAGCAGCCAAGACAGGGAGGGGGATCAGCCCCAGCATTTT.

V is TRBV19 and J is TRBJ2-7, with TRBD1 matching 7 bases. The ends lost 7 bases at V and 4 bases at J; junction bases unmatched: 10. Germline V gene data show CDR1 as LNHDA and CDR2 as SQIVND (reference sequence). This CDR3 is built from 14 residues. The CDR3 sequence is CASTPRDREYEQYF. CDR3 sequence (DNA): TGTGCCAGTACCCCTCGGGACAGAGAATACGAGCAGTACTTC.

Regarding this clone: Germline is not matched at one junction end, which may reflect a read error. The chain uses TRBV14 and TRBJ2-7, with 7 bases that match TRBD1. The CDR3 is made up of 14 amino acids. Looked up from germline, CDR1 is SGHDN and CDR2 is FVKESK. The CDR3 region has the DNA TGTGCCAGCAGCGAAGACAGGGCCCCCTACGAGCAGTACTTC. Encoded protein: CASSEDRAPYEQYF.

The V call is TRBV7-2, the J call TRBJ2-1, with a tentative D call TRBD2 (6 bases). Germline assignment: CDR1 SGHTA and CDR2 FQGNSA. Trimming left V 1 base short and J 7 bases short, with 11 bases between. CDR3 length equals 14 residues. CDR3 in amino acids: CASSLGGVGNEQFF. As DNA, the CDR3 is TGTGCCAGCAGCTTAGGCGGGGTAGGTAATGAGCAGTTCTTC.

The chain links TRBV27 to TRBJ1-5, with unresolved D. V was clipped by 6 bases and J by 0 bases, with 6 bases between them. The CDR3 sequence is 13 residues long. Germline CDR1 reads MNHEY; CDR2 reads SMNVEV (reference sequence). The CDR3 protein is CASSPYSNQPQHF. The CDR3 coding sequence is TGTGCCAGCAGCCCCTATAGCAATCAGCCCCAGCATTTT.

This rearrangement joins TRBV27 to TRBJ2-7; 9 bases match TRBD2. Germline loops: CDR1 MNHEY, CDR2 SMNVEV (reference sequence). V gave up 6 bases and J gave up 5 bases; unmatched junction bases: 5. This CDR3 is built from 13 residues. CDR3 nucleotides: TGTGCCAGCAGAGCGAGCGGGAGGCACGAGCAGTACTTC. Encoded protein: CASRASGRHEQYF.

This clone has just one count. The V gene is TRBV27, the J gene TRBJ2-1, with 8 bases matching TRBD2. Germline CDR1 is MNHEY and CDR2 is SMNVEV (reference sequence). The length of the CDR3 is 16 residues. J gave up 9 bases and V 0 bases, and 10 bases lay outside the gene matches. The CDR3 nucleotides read TGTGCCAGCAGTTTATCGGGCGGGAGGCCCAGGGGTGAGCAGTTCTTC. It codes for CASSLSGGRPRGEQFF.

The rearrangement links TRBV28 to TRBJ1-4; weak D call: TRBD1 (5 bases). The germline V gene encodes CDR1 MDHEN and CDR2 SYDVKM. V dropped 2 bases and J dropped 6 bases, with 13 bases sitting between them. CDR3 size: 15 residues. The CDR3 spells CASSLRGGKDEKLFF. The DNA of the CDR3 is TGTGCCAGCAGTTTACGTGGGGGGAAGGATGAAAAACTGTTTTTT. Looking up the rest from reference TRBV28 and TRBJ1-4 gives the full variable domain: DVKVTQSSRYLVKRTGEKVFLECVQDMDHENMFWYRQDPGLGLRLIYFSYDVKMKEKGDIPEGYSVSREKKERFSLILESASTNQTSMYLCASSLRGGKDEKLFFGSGTQLSVL.

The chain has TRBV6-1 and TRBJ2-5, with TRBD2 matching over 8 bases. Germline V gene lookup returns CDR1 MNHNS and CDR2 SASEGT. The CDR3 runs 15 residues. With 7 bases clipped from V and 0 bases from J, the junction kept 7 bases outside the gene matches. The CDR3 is CASTLLADYQETQYF. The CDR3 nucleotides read TGTGCCAGCACCCTACTAGCGGACTACCAAGAGACCCAGTACTTC.

The CDR3 DNA sequence: TGTGCCAGTAAACCGGGACAGGGATATTCCTACGAGCAGTACTTC. Protein: CASKPGQGYSYEQYF. This sequence joins TRBV19 and TRBJ2-7; 9 bases agree with TRBD1. Germline V gene data show CDR1 as LNHDA and CDR2 as SQIVND (reference sequence). Germline trimming cut 7 bases from V and 1 base from J; bases unmatched to any gene: 8. The CDR3 totals 15 residues.

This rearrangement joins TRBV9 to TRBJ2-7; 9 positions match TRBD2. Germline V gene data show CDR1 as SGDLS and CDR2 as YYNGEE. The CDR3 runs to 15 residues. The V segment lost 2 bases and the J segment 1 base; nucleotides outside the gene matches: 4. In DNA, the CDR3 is TGTGCCAGCAGCGTTAGCGGGAGTATTTCCTACGAGCAGTACTTC. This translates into CASSVSGSISYEQYF.

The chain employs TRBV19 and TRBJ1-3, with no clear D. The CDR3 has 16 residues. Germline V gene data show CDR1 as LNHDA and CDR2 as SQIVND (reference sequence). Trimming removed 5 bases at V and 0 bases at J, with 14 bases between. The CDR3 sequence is CASSEGRAGSGNTIYF. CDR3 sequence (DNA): TGTGCCAGTAGTGAGGGCAGAGCCGGCTCTGGAAACACCATATATTTT.

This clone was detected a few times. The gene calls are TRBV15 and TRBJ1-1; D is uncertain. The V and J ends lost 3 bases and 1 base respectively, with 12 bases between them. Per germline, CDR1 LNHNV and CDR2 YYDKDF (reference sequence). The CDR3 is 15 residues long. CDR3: CATSSGPDSNTEAFF. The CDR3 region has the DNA TGTGCCACCAGCAGTGGACCGGACTCGAACACTGAAGCTTTCTTT.

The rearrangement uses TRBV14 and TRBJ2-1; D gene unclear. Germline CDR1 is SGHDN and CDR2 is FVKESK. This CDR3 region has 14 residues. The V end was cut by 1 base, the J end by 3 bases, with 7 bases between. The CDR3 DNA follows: TGTGCCAGCAGCCAAGGGAACAGCTACAATGAGCAGTTCTTC. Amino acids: CASSQGNSYNEQFF.

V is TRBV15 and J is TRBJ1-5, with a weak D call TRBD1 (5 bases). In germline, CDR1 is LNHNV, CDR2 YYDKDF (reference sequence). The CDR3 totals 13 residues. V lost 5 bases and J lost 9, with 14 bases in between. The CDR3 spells CATSHGGEWPQHF. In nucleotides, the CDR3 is TGTGCCACCAGCCACGGGGGGGAGTGGCCCCAGCATTTT. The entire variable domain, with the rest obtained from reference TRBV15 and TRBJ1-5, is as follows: DAMVIQNPRYQVTQFGKPVTLSCSQTLNHNVMYWYQQKSSQAPKLLFHYYDKDFNNEADTPDNFQSRRPNTSFCFLDIRSPGLGDTAMYLCATSHGGEWPQHFGDGTRLSIL.

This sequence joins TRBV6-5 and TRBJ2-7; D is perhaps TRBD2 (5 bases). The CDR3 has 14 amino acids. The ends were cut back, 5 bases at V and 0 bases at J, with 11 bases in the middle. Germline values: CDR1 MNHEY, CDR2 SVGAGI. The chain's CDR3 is CASSPYGDSYEQYF. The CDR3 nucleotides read TGTGCCAGCAGTCCCTACGGGGACTCCTACGAGCAGTACTTC.

The CDR3 protein is CASSIMGLQGADYGYTF. The CDR3 DNA sequence: TGTGCCAGTAGTATTATGGGTCTGCAGGGGGCGGACTATGGCTACACCTTC. The chain combines TRBV19 with TRBJ1-2, with 8 bases identical to TRBD1. V trimming: 3 bases; J trimming: 3 bases; junction bases outside the gene matches: 12. CDR3 length equals 17 residues. CDR1 LNHDA and CDR2 SQIVND come from the germline V gene (reference sequence).

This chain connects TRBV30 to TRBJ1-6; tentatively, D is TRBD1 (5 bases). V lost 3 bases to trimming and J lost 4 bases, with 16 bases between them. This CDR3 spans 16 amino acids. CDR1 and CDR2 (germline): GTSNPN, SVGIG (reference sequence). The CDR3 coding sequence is TGTGCCTGGAGGAAAGGGCCGGGACTGTATAATTCACCCCTCCACTTT. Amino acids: CAWRKGPGLYNSPLHF.

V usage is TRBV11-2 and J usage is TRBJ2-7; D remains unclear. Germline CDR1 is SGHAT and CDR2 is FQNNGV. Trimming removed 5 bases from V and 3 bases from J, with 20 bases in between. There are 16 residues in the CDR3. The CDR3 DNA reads TGTGCCAGCAGCCCCATAAAAGGCAGGCACATCTACGAGCAGTACTTC. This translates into CASSPIKGRHIYEQYF.

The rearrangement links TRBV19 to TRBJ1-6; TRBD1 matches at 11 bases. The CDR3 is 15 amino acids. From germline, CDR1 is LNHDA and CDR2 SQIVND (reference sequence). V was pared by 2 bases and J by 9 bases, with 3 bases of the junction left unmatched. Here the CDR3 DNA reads TGTGCCAGTAGTATATCCGGGACAGGGGGTTCACCCCTCCACTTT. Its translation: CASSISGTGGSPLHF.